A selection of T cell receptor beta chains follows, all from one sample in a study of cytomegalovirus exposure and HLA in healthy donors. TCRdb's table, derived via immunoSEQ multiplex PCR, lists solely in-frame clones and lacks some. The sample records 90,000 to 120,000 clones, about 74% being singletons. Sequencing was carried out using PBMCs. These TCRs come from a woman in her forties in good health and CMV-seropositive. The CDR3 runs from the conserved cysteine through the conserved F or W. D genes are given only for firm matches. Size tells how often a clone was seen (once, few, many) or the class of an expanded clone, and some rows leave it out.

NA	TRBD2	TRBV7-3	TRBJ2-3	TGTGCCAGCAGCCCTGCGGGGGGGACCACAGATACGCAGTATTTT	CASSPAGGTTDTQYF
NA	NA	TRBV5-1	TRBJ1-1	TGCGCCAGCAGCTTAGAAGGGGCCGGCACTGAAGCTTTCTTT	CASSLEGAGTEAFF
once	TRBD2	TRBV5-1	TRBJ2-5	TGCGCCAGCAGCTCCGGGACTAGCGGGGAGACCCAGTACTTC	CASSSGTSGETQYF
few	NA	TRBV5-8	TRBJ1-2	TGTGCCAGCAGCTTGGGGCAGGGGATAGGTGGCTACACCTTC	CASSLGQGIGGYTF
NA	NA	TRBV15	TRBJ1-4	TGTGCCACCAGCAGAGATAGCTCAGGGAAAAGGGAACTGTTTTTT	CATSRDSSGKRELFF
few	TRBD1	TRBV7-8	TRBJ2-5	TGTGCCAGCAGCTTCATCGACAGGGCAGAGACCCAGTACTTC	CASSFIDRAETQYF
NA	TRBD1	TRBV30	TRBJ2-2	TGTGCCTGGACTGTTGGGACAGCCTACACCGGGGAGCTGTTTTTT	CAWTVGTAYTGELFF
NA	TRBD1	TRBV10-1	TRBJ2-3	TGCGCCAGCAGTGGGGGACAGTTGGCCACGGATACGCAGTATTTT	CASSGGQLATDTQYF
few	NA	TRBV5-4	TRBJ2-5	TGTGCCAGCAGCTTGGCCAGCAGGTCACAAGAGACCCAGTACTTC	CASSLASRSQETQYF
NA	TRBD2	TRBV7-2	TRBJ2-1	TGTGCCAGCAGCTTAGATTTGCGGGGGGAGCAGTTCTTC	CASSLDLRGEQFF
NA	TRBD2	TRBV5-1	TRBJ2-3	TGCGCCAGCAGCATCACTAGCGGAAACACAGATACGCAGTATTTT	CASSITSGNTDTQYF
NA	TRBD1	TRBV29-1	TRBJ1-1	TGCAGCGTTGCTTACGTGGGACAGATCCTACAGGCTTTCTTT	CSVAYVGQILQAFF
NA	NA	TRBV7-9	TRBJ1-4	TGTGCCAGCAGCCGGCGGTCGGAAGGTAATGAAAAACTGTTTTTT	CASSRRSEGNEKLFF
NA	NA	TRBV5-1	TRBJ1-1	TGCGCCAGCAGCCCCCGGACGGGAGGGGGGAACACTGAAGCTTTCTTT	CASSPRTGGGNTEAFF
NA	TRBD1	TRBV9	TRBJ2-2	TGTGCCAGCAGCGAGAGGAGTACAGGGGAGACCGGGGAGCTGTTTTTT	CASSERSTGETGELFF
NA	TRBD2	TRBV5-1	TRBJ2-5	TGCGCCAGCAGCTTGGGGGGTAGCGGGGGAGAGACCCAGTACTTC	CASSLGGSGGETQYF